The rows below give T cell receptor beta chains drawn from one sample of a study of blood T cell repertoires in COVID-19. Generated by immunoSEQ multiplex PCR, the TCRdb table keeps only in-frame clones and is missing some. The repertoire includes about 200,000 clones, 94% of them detected once, and 0.76% sits in the top ten. Material for sequencing was peripheral blood. Every receptor here comes from a young man with COVID-19, enrolled during active disease. CDR3s include the opening cysteine and the closing phenylalanine or tryptophan. D genes are given only for firm matches. Only some rows state a clone size, as once, few, many or a class for expanded clones.

>-|TRBJ1-2|14|TRBV9|-
TGTGCCAGCAGCGCGGGAGACGGCCCCTATGGCTACACCTTC
CASSAGDGPYGYTF
>-|TRBJ2-5|14|TRBV7-9|TRBD1
TGTGCCAGCAGCAACCCGACAGGGCATTCGGCCCAGTACTTC
CASSNPTGHSAQYF
>-|TRBJ1-1|12|TRBV29-1|TRBD1
TGCAGCGGGGGGGGACAGAAGGATGAAGCTTTCTTT
CSGGGQKDEAFF
>few|TRBJ1-4|12|TRBV3-1/TRBV3-2|-
TGTGCCAGCAGAGCAGGGGTCGAAAAACTGTTTTTT
CASRAGVEKLFF
>-|TRBJ1-5|18|TRBV9|TRBD1
TGTGCCAGCAGCGGTACCGGGACAGGCTTCAATAGCAATCAGCCCCAGCATTTT
CASSGTGTGFNSNQPQHF
>once|TRBJ2-1|16|TRBV4-1|TRBD2
TGCGCCAGCGGAGGACCTCGAGCGGGGGGGGTTGGTGAGCAGTTCTTC
CASGGPRAGGVGEQFF
>-|TRBJ1-2|14|TRBV5-1|-
TGCGCCAGCAGCTTGCCCGACAGGAACTATGGCTACACCTTC
CASSLPDRNYGYTF
>-|TRBJ1-2|19|TRBV19|TRBD1
TGTGCCAGTAGCTCAATTCCCCCGGGACAGGGGTACTCTAACTATGGCTACACCTTC
CASSSIPPGQGYSNYGYTF
>-|TRBJ2-2|16|TRBV5-6|-
TGTGCCAGCAGCTTGGCCGGCAGGGCGAACACCGGGGAGCTGTTTTTT
CASSLAGRANTGELFF
>-|TRBJ1-1|13|TRBV6-5|TRBD1
TGTGCCAGCAGTAGACAGGGGCGGACTGAAGCTTTCTTT
CASSRQGRTEAFF
>once|TRBJ1-5|15|TRBV6-5|TRBD1
TGTGCCAGCAGTTATGGGCAGGGGGGTAATCAGCCCCAGCATTTT
CASSYGQGGNQPQHF
>-|TRBJ2-3|16|TRBV9|TRBD2
TGTGCCAGCACGACTAGCGGGGGGGCTAGCACAGATACGCAGTATTTT
CASTTSGGASTDTQYF
>-|TRBJ2-5|15|TRBV5-5|-
TGTGCCAGCAGTCCCTCGCAGGGGCGGAAGGAGACCCAGTACTTC
CASSPSQGRKETQYF
>-|TRBJ1-1|13|TRBV6-5|-
TGTGCCAGCAGTTACATAGGGACAACTGAAGCTTTCTTT
CASSYIGTTEAFF
>-|TRBJ2-5|15|TRBV2|-
TGTGCCAGCAGCGAAAGGGGGAGAACCCGAGAGACCCAGTACTTC
CASSERGRTRETQYF
>once|TRBJ1-6|13|TRBV12-3/TRBV12-4|-
TGTGCCAGCAGCCCACCGGGGGGAGCCCCTCTCCACTTT
CASSPPGGAPLHF
>-|TRBJ1-2|14|TRBV2|TRBD1
TGTGCCAGCAGTGAAGTCTCGGGACAGGATGGCTACACCTTC
CASSEVSGQDGYTF
>-|TRBJ1-5|14|TRBV19|-
TGTGCCAGTACCCAGGGTGGAGGCAATCAGCCCCAGCATTTT
CASTQGGGNQPQHF